Listed here are 10 T cell receptor beta chains from one sample, sequenced in a study of tumor-infiltrating lymphocytes in primary liver carcinoma (dated by TCRdb to about 2017). Without any cell sorting, total RNA and DNA were extracted together from roughly 21-30 mg of bulk tissue using the AllPrep DNA/RNA mini kit. Data came from an Illumina HiSeq 2500. Using a constant-region primer and ProtoScript II reverse transcriptase, TCRbeta-specific cDNA was reverse-transcribed from about 540 ng total RNA. TCRbeta libraries were built with three nested multiplex PCR rounds, a slightly modified ARM-PCR procedure. Each of the first two PCR rounds ran for approximately 10 cycles and used multiplex TRBV1-TRBV30 forward primers together with a Cbeta reverse primer. TCRdb trimmed public reads at Q25 via fastp, called clones via MiXCR and kept in-frame beta chains. Every distinct CDR3 protein forms one entry, paired with its most common genes and DNA. The sample records roughly 48,000 distinct CDR3 sequences, roughly 77% of which are singletons. The ten most abundant clones make up roughly 24% of the sample.

Sequenced input: liver tumor tissue from sampling region 3. In the paper's terms, the cell subset or site label means: tumor region T3, left-lateral pole. All receptors derive from a man aged 40-49 years with primary liver carcinoma and hepatitis B virus infection.

This clonotype is a singleton in its sample. Germline is not matched at one junction end, which may reflect a read error. The chain combines TRBV29-1 with TRBJ1-2; no clear D. From germline, CDR1 is SQVTM and CDR2 ANQGSEA. The CDR3 length is 13 residues. This CDR3 reads CNVEDGYGYGYTF. In nucleotides, the CDR3 is TGCAACGTTGAAGATGGTTACGGCTACGGCTACACCTTC.

Only one count was recorded for this clonotype. CDR3 in amino acids: CASRLSVISSYNEQFF. DNA for the CDR3: TGTGCCAGCAGGCTTAGCGTAATAAGCTCCTACAATGAGCAGTTCTTC. The chain employs TRBV6-6 and TRBJ2-1; tentatively, D is TRBD2 (5 bases). Germline assignment: CDR1 MNHNY and CDR2 SVGAGI (reference sequence). CDR3 length: 16 residues. Trimming pared 6 bases from V and 0 bases from J, leaving 15 bases between.

The chain carries TRBV28 and TRBJ2-2, with D perhaps TRBD1 or TRBD2 (5 bases each). The CDR3 sequence is 17 residues long. The germline V and J ends were trimmed by 9 bases and 7 bases, with 27 bases remaining between them. Per the germline V gene, CDR1 is MDHEN and CDR2 is SYDVKM. The CDR3 loop reads CASSLPRGMSMVGELFF. DNA for the CDR3: TGTGCCAGTAGCCTCCCCCGGGGCATGAGTATGGTCGGGGAGCTGTTTTTT. Using reference TRBV28 and TRBJ2-2 for the parts outside the CDR3, the full variable domain is DVKVTQSSRYLVKRTGEKVFLECVQDMDHENMFWYRQDPGLGLRLIYFSYDVKMKEKGDIPEGYSVSREKKERFSLILESASTNQTSMYLCASSLPRGMSMVGELFFGEGSRLTVL.

The CDR3 is CASSLTVNSACNEQFF. CDR3 sequence (DNA): TGTGCCAGCAGCTTAACGGTCAACTCGGCCTGCAATGAGCAGTTCTTC. The chain couples TRBV7-3 to TRBJ2-1; unclear D gene. The CDR3 runs to 16 residues. The germline gives CDR1 SGHTA, CDR2 FQGTGA. The V end was cut by 0 bases, the J end by 6 bases, with 15 bases between.

As regards this clonotype: The junction shows a germline mismatch at one end, possibly a read error. The J gene is TRBJ1-2, the V gene TRBV5-1; 10 positions match TRBD1. The CDR3 has 15 amino acids. From germline, CDR1 is SGHRS and CDR2 YFSETQ. The CDR3 bases are TGCGCCAACAGCTCCGGGACAGGGGTCAGTTATGGCTACACCTTC. It yields the protein CANSSGTGVSYGYTF. Based on the CDR3 plus reference TRBV5-1 and TRBJ1-2, the full variable domain is KAGVTQTPRYLIKTRGQQVTLSCSPISGHRSVSWYQQTPGQGLQFLFEYFSETQRNKGNFPGRFSGRQFSNSRSEMNVSTLELGDSALYLCANSSGTGVSYGYTFGSGTRLTVV.

The rearrangement uses TRBV6-6 and TRBJ1-5; D may be TRBD1 (5 bases). The V end was cut by 8 bases, the J end by 2 bases, with 25 bases between. The CDR3 extends over 18 amino acids. Looked up from germline, CDR1 is MNHNY and CDR2 is SVGAGI (reference sequence). This CDR3 reads CASQRDGRAYTGNQPQHF. The CDR3 region has the DNA TGTGCCAGCCAGCGGGATGGCAGGGCATATACGGGCAATCAGCCCCAGCATTTT.

The chain combines TRBV19 with TRBJ2-1; 7 nucleotides agree with TRBD1. Germline V gene sequence: CDR1 LNHDA, CDR2 SQIVND (reference sequence). V lost 10 bases, J lost 2 bases, and 11 bases stayed unmatched. The CDR3 sequence is 15 residues long. The chain's CDR3 is CATINTGQTYNEQFF. CDR3 DNA: TGTGCCACTATAAACACGGGACAGACCTACAATGAGCAGTTCTTC.

As to this clonotype: Just one base apart from a much larger clone, this may be a read error. Because the CDR3's place on the DNA is in doubt, the DNA is left out and the CDR3 is given as listed by TCRdb. The chain uses TRBV6-5 and TRBJ1-2. The germline V gene has CDR1 MNHEY and CDR2 SVGAGI. The CDR3 totals 13 residues, both ends included. CDR3 region: CTSSKDKRYGCTF.

Concerning this clonotype: A junction end diverges from the germline sequence, so it may reflect a read error. The genes are TRBV11-2 and TRBJ2-6; D may match TRBD1 or TRBD2 (5 bases each). CDR3 length: 16 amino acids. Germline V gene sequence: CDR1 SGHAT, CDR2 FQNNGV. The CDR3 protein is CASSLSRGRGTNVLSF. The CDR3 nucleotides are TGTGCCAGCAGCTTATCACGGGGAAGAGGGACCAACGTCCTGAGTTTC.

Regarding this clonotype: Germline is not matched at one junction end, which may reflect a read error. The chain has TRBV10-1 and TRBJ2-3; a weak D match, TRBD2 (6 bases). Germline lookup yields CDR1 WNHNN and CDR2 SYGVQD (reference sequence). The CDR3 covers 15 residues. This CDR3 is CASSESSGCADTQYF. As DNA, the CDR3 is TGCGCCAGTAGTGAGTCGAGCGGGTGCGCAGATACGCAGTATTTT.